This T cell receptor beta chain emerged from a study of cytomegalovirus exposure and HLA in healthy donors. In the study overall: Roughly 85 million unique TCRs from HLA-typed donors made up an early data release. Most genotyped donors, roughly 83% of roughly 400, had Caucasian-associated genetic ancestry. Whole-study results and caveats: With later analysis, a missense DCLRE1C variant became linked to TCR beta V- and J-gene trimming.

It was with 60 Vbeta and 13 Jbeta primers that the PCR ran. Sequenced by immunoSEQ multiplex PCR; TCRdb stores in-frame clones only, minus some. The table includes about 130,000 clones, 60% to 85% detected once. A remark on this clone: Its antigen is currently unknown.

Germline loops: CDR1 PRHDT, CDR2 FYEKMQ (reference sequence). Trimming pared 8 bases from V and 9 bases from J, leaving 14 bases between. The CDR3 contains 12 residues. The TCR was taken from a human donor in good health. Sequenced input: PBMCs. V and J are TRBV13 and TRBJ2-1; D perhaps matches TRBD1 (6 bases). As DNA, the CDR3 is TGTGCCAGCGCGACAGGCGTCGGTGAGCAGTTCTTC. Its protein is CASATGVGEQFF.